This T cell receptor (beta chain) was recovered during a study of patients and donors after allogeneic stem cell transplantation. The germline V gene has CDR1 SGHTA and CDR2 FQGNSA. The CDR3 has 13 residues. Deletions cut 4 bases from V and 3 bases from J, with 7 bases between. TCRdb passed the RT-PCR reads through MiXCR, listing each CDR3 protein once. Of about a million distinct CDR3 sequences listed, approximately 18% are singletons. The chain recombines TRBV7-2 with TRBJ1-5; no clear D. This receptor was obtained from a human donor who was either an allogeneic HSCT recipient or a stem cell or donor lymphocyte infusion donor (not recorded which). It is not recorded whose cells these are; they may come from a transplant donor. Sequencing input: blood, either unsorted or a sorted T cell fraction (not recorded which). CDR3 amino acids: CASSSGINQPQHF. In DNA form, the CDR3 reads TGTGCCAGCAGCTCCGGTATCAATCAGCCCCAGCATTTT.